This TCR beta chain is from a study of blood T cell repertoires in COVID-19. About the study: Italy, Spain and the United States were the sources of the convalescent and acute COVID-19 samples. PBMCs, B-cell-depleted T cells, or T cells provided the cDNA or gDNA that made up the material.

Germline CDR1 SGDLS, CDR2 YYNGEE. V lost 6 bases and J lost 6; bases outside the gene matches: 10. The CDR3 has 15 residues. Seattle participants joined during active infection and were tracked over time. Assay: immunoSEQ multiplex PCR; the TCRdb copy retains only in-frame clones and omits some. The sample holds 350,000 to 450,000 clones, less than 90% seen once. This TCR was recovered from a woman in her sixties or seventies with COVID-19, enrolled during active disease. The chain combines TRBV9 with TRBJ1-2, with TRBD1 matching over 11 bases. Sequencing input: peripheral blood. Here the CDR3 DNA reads TGTGCCAGCACCCGAGTGGGACAGGGGGACGATGGCTACACCTTC. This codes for CASTRVGQGDDGYTF. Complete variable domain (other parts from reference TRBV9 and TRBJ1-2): DSGVTQTPKHLITATGQRVTLRCSPRSGDLSVYWYQQSLDQGLQFLIQYYNGEERAKGNILERFSAQQFPDLHSELNLSSLELGDSALYFCASTRVGQGDDGYTFGSGTRLTVV.